Sequencing of this TCR beta chain was carried out in a study of shared clonotypes between healthy human individuals. At a deep level, the assay was run. Clones were sequenced by immunoSEQ multiplex PCR, and TCRdb holds only the in-frame ones, with some missing. This sample yields about 470,000 clones, of which roughly 77% are seen a single time; around 14% belongs to the top ten. All donors were Caucasian adults living in Nashville, Tennessee. Sequencing was carried out using PBMCs. This clonotype was sampled from a woman aged 40 to 55 in good health. Some clones in this sample may be carry-over from other donors' samples.

The CDR3 nucleotides are TGTGCCAGCTCACGTATCCGACGGGGGGAGACCCAGTACTTC. Its translation: CASSRIRRGETQYF. This chain uses TRBV18 with TRBJ2-5; D might be TRBD2 (6 bases). The germline V and J ends were trimmed by 4 bases and 5 bases, with 14 bases remaining between them. Per germline, CDR1 KGHSH and CDR2 LQKENI. The CDR3 is made up of 14 amino acids.